Each of the 20 T cell receptor beta chains below was sequenced from the same sample in a study of HIV-infected patients and healthy controls. TCRdb itself ran the 5' RACE reads through MiXCR, one entry per CDR3 protein. The data show about 67,000 distinct CDR3 sequences, about 15% seen once. Material for sequencing was CD4+ T cells from blood. All receptors derive from a human donor in good health.

Many counts were recorded for this clonotype. V usage is TRBV7-2 and J usage is TRBJ2-3, with 7 bases lining up with TRBD1. CDR3 size: 15 residues. V shed 5 bases, J shed 14 bases, and the junction held 19 bases outside the gene matches. Germline lookup yields CDR1 SGHTA and CDR2 FQGNSA. CDR3 bases: TGTGCCAGCAGCCCCCGGGACAGTAGAGGGGGTGGGATGTATTTT. This codes for CASSPRDSRGGGMYF.

The V call is TRBV2, the J call TRBJ2-3; D is unresolved. V shed 11 bases and J shed 6 bases, with 9 bases lying between them. The CDR3 has 10 residues. Germline V gene lookup returns CDR1 SNHLY and CDR2 FYNNEI. CDR3 residues: CAQRRDTQYF. For the CDR3, the DNA is TGTGCCCAGCGACGTGATACGCAGTATTTT.

The V gene is TRBV2, the J gene TRBJ1-6; D is uncertain. The CDR3 has 15 residues. V gave up 6 bases and J gave up 0 bases, with 9 bases separating them. The germline gives CDR1 SNHLY, CDR2 FYNNEI. The CDR3 DNA is TGTGCCAGCAGAAGAGAGAGCTCCTATAATTCACCCCTCCACTTT. Translation gives CASRRESSYNSPLHF.

This clonotype was counted at least ten times. The V call is TRBV19, the J call TRBJ1-4; D gene ambiguous. V was clipped by 6 bases and J by 5 bases, with 10 bases between them. The CDR3 loop spans 13 amino acids. Per germline, CDR1 LNHDA and CDR2 SQIVND (reference sequence). The CDR3 sequence is CASRNGRNEKLFF. The CDR3 nucleotides read TGTGCCAGTAGGAACGGGCGGAATGAAAAACTGTTTTTT.

In this sample, this clonotype turned up many times. CDR3: CASSSTGSEQFF. The CDR3, as DNA: TGTGCCAGCAGTAGTACAGGGAGTGAGCAGTTCTTC. The rearrangement uses TRBV6-2 or TRBV6-3 and TRBJ2-1, with D possibly matching TRBD1 (6 bases). The V and J ends lost 5 bases and 9 bases respectively, with 11 bases between them. Per the germline V gene, CDR1 is MNHEY and CDR2 is SVGEGT. This CDR3 is built from 12 residues.

The gene calls are TRBV6-1 and TRBJ1-1; D is unclear. Germline CDR1 and CDR2: MNHNS and SASEGT. With 1 base removed from V and 9 bases from J, the gap between germline ends came to 6 bases. The CDR3 runs 11 residues. The CDR3 nucleotides read TGTGCCAGCAGTGAAGTGTCGCAAGCTTTCTTT. It specifies CASSEVSQAFF.

This clonotype has more than one count but fewer than ten. The chain combines TRBV9 with TRBJ1-4, with 8 nucleotides matching TRBD1. CDR1 SGDLS and CDR2 YYNGEE come from the germline V gene. The CDR3 is made up of 15 amino acids. Unmatched junction bases numbered 6, after V lost 3 bases and J lost 5 bases. CDR3 nucleotide sequence: TGTGCCAGCAGCGAGAGGGACAGGACGAATGAAAAACTGTTTTTT. Its translation: CASSERDRTNEKLFF. Together with reference TRBV9 and TRBJ1-4, the CDR3 gives the full variable domain: DSGVTQTPKHLITATGQRVTLRCSPRSGDLSVYWYQQSLDQGLQFLIQYYNGEERAKGNILERFSAQQFPDLHSELNLSSLELGDSALYFCASSERDRTNEKLFFGSGTQLSVL.

This sequence joins TRBV19 and TRBJ2-5; 9 nucleotides line up with TRBD1. The CDR3 contains 16 residues. V shed 2 bases, J shed 2 bases, and the junction held 6 bases outside the gene matches. CDR1 is LNHDA, CDR2 SQIVND, per germline (reference sequence). The CDR3 nucleotides are TGTGCCAGTAGTATAAGGGGGACAGGGTTGCAAGAGACCCAGTACTTC. Translation gives CASSIRGTGLQETQYF.

The CDR3 nucleotides are TGTGCCAGCAGCCGGTGGGAGGAGCAGTACTTC. This gives the protein CASSRWEEQYF. The rearrangement joins TRBV12-3 or TRBV12-4 to TRBJ2-7; possible D gene TRBD2, 5 bases. The CDR3 length is 11 residues. V was shortened by 6 bases and J by 7 bases, with 10 bases between the two germline ends.

J is TRBJ1-4 and V is TRBV15, with TRBD1 matching over 9 bases. Germline lookup yields CDR1 LNHNV and CDR2 YYDKDF (reference sequence). V shed 0 bases and J 11 bases; nucleotides not matched to a gene: 7. The CDR3 totals 15 residues. In DNA, the CDR3 is TGTGCCACCAGCAGAGATGGGACAGGGACTCGCAAACTGTTTTTT. It codes for CATSRDGTGTRKLFF.

The V call is TRBV19, the J call TRBJ1-2; D possibly corresponds to TRBD1 (5 bases). V was pared by 7 bases and J by 8 bases, with 14 bases between. Germline CDR1 is LNHDA and CDR2 is SQIVND (reference sequence). The CDR3 loop spans 12 amino acids. The CDR3 loop is CASTIRDRGYTF. The CDR3 bases are TGTGCCAGTACCATCCGGGACCGCGGCTACACCTTC.

This chain uses TRBV6-5 with TRBJ1-1; 7 positions agree with TRBD1. This CDR3 is 13 amino acids long. Germline trimming cut 6 bases from V and 4 bases from J; bases unmatched to any gene: 5. Per the germline V gene, CDR1 is MNHEY and CDR2 is SVGAGI. The CDR3 DNA follows: TGTGCCAGCAGGTCCTACAGGGGCACTGAAGCTTTCTTT. Translated, it gives CASRSYRGTEAFF.

This clonotype has at least ten counts. This chain uses TRBV20-1 with TRBJ1-2; the match to TRBD1 covers 9 bases. CDR1 is DFQATT, CDR2 SNEGSKA, per germline (reference sequence). This CDR3 region has 15 residues. The J segment lost 7 bases and the V segment lost 4 bases, leaving 13 bases of the junction unmatched. The CDR3 DNA sequence: TGCAGTGCTATCCAATCGGACAGGGGATTCGGTGGCTACACCTTC. Its protein product is CSAIQSDRGFGGYTF.

This sequence joins TRBV19 and TRBJ2-7; 9 nucleotides match TRBD1. The CDR3 is made up of 16 amino acids. CDR1 is LNHDA and CDR2 is SQIVND in the germline V gene (reference sequence). With V trimmed by 5 bases and J by 1 base, 9 bases remained unmatched. CDR3 DNA sequence: TGTGCCAGTAGTGCGCCGGGACAGGGCAGGTCCTACGAGCAGTACTTC. Translating it yields CASSAPGQGRSYEQYF. Variable domain in full (rest from reference TRBV19 and TRBJ2-7): DGGITQSPKYLFRKEGQNVTLSCEQNLNHDAMYWYRQDPGQGLRLIYYSQIVNDFQKGDIAEGYSVSREKKESFPLTVTSAQKNPTAFYLCASSAPGQGRSYEQYFGPGTRLTVT.

As concerns this clonotype: A much larger clone differs from this one at a single base, so this may be a read error. The V and J genes are TRBV19 and TRBJ1-1; TRBD1 matches 7 bases. The CDR3 totals 15 residues. Looked up from germline, CDR1 is LNHDA and CDR2 is SQIVND (reference sequence). V was clipped by 9 bases and J by 0 bases; unmatched bases: 10. The CDR3 DNA follows: TGTGCCAGAAGACCAGGGGGGGCGTTGAACACTGAAGCTTTCTTT. Protein: CARRPGGALNTEAFF.

The rearrangement uses TRBV19 and TRBJ1-1; tentative D call: TRBD1 (5 bases). Germline V gives CDR1 LNHDA, CDR2 SQIVND (reference sequence). V was pared by 4 bases and J by 1 base, with 10 bases between. CDR3 length: 14 residues. CDR3 DNA: TGTGCCAGTAGTAAAGCAGGGACGAACACTGAAGCTTTCTTT. Translating it yields CASSKAGTNTEAFF.

The rearrangement links TRBV5-6 to TRBJ1-1, with D unresolved. V gave up 2 bases and J gave up 0 bases, with 8 bases separating them. This CDR3 comprises 14 residues. CDR1 SGHDT and CDR2 YYEEEE come from the germline V gene. The DNA for the CDR3 is TGTGCCAGCAGCTTACTACAAGTGAACACTGAAGCTTTCTTT. Its translation: CASSLLQVNTEAFF. Drawing the rest from reference TRBV5-6 and TRBJ1-1, the complete variable domain is DAGVTQSPTHLIKTRGQQVTLRCSPKSGHDTVSWYQQALGQGPQFIFQYYEEEERQRGNFPDRFSGHQFPNYSSELNVNALLLGDSALYLCASSLLQVNTEAFFGQGTRLTVV.

This clonotype has more than one count but fewer than ten. This rearrangement joins TRBV7-3 to TRBJ2-2; D is ambiguous. Germline assignment: CDR1 SGHTA and CDR2 FQGTGA. The CDR3 is 14 residues long. The germline V and J ends were trimmed by 4 bases and 0 bases, with 6 bases remaining between them. The CDR3 DNA follows: TGTGCCAGCAGCTCGTCGCCGAACACCGGGGAGCTGTTTTTT. Its protein is CASSSSPNTGELFF.

A word on this clonotype: A read error may account for a junction end that differs from germline. This chain connects TRBV3-1 to TRBJ1-1, with TRBD1 matching 7 bases. This CDR3 is 12 amino acids long. The V gene's germline CDR1 is LGHDT and CDR2 YNNKEL (reference sequence). The CDR3 protein is CASGQGETEAFF. The CDR3 DNA reads TGTGCCAGCGGCCAGGGGGAAACTGAAGCTTTCTTT.

This chain connects TRBV29-1 to TRBJ2-5; D possibly corresponds to TRBD2 (6 bases). Between the trimmed V and J ends, which lost 4 bases and 5 bases, there was a span of 14 bases. The CDR3 is 13 residues long. Germline loops: CDR1 SQVTM, CDR2 ANQGSEA. For the CDR3, the DNA is TGCAGCGTTGTGGCAGCGGGCAAGGAGACCCAGTACTTC. It encodes CSVVAAGKETQYF. Full variable domain (missing parts from reference TRBV29-1 and TRBJ2-5): SAVISQKPSRDICQRGTSLTIQCQVDSQVTMMFWYRQQPGQSLTLIATANQGSEATYESGFVIDKFPISRPNLTFSTLTVSNMSPEDSSIYLCSVVAAGKETQYFGPGTRLLVL.